The clone carrying this T cell receptor beta chain has a count of ten or more. Other DNA sequences of this sample code for an identical CDR3. The sample is drawn from a study of beta chain features in type 1 diabetes. The study reverse transcribed the entire isolated RNA, so it sequenced expressed TCRB transcripts. The assay was immunoSEQ multiplex PCR, and TCRdb's table has in-frame clones only and misses some. Of over 300,000 clones listed, roughly 8% were seen once; the top ten hold under 0.5%. Germline loops: CDR1 SGHNT, CDR2 YYREEE (reference sequence). This CDR3 comprises 14 residues. V was cut by 1 base and J by 1 base, with 8 bases left in between.

The source material was central memory CD4+ T cells from blood. J is TRBJ2-5 and V is TRBV5-4, with D tentatively TRBD1 or TRBD2 (5 bases each). This clonotype was obtained from a woman aged 18-29 years in good health. The CDR3 reads CASSLSGGQETQYF. As DNA, the CDR3 is TGTGCCAGCAGCTTGTCTGGGGGCCAAGAGACCCAGTACTTC.